These 28 T cell receptor beta chains were all obtained from the same sample, sequenced in a study of blood T cell repertoires in COVID-19. Repertoires were generated with immunoSEQ multiplex PCR, while TCRdb's copy carries only in-frame clones and drops some. The sample holds 220,000 or so clones, almost 85% seen once. The sample was peripheral blood. These receptors all stem from a woman of 80 years or more with acute or convalescent COVID-19.

Only a few counts were recorded for this clone. The chain joins TRBV7-6 to TRBJ1-2; maybe TRBD1 (5 bases). This CDR3 contains 15 residues. Germline-derived CDR1 and CDR2 are SGHVS and FNYEAQ. With 5 bases removed from V and 4 bases from J, the gap between germline ends came to 17 bases. The CDR3, as DNA: TGTGCCAGCAGCCTTAGGAGTGACAGAAGCTATGGCTACACCTTC. Translated, it gives CASSLRSDRSYGYTF.

This chain joins TRBV2 and TRBJ1-1; tentative D call: TRBD1 (5 bases). The V gene's germline CDR1 is SNHLY and CDR2 FYNNEI. The CDR3 contains 15 residues. The V and J ends lost 2 bases and 1 base respectively, with 11 bases between them. CDR3 loop: CASSEYPGKNTEAFF. In nucleotides, the CDR3 is TGTGCCAGCAGTGAATATCCAGGGAAGAACACTGAAGCTTTCTTT.

The chain joins TRBV28 to TRBJ1-5; D remains ambiguous. Deletions cut 6 bases from V and 1 base from J, with 10 bases between. The V gene's germline CDR1 is MDHEN and CDR2 SYDVKM. The CDR3 contains 14 residues. The CDR3 loop reads CASSRSKSNQPQHF. CDR3 nucleotide sequence: TGTGCCAGCAGCAGAAGTAAGAGCAATCAGCCCCAGCATTTT.

This chain uses TRBV19 with TRBJ1-2, with D possibly TRBD1 on 6 matching bases. The CDR3 covers 14 residues. Germline V gene data show CDR1 as LNHDA and CDR2 as SQIVND (reference sequence). Trimming cost V 3 bases and J 6 bases, with 14 bases left between them. The CDR3 protein is CASSMGGGVHGYTF. The CDR3 bases are TGTGCCAGTAGTATGGGAGGGGGAGTCCATGGCTACACCTTC.

On this clone itself: In the same sample, other DNA sequences code for this CDR3. The gene calls are TRBV2 and TRBJ1-3; maybe TRBD1 (5 bases). With 11 bases removed from V and 2 bases from J, the gap between germline ends came to 10 bases. Germline assignment: CDR1 SNHLY and CDR2 FYNNEI. The CDR3 covers 12 residues. The CDR3 region has the DNA TGTGCCTCTAGGGGCACTGGAAACACCATATATTTT. This sequence encodes CASRGTGNTIYF.

J is TRBJ2-7 and V is TRBV25-1, with 9 bases matching TRBD2. V lost 8 bases and J lost 4; bases outside the gene matches: 9. The CDR3 consists of 14 residues. Germline assignment: CDR1 MGHDK and CDR2 SYGVNS. CDR3 nucleotides: TGTGCCAGCCAAGCGCGGGAGGGCCATTACGAGCAGTACTTC. It is translated as CASQAREGHYEQYF.

V usage is TRBV28 and J usage is TRBJ2-7; D is undetermined. Trimming shortened V by 7 bases and J by 6 bases, and 13 bases separated the two germline ends. The CDR3 covers 12 residues. Germline V gives CDR1 MDHEN, CDR2 SYDVKM. In nucleotides, the CDR3 is TGTGCCAGCAACCTTTACCCGGGCGAGCAGTACTTC. Translating gives CASNLYPGEQYF.

Concerning this clone: Other DNA sequences in this specimen translate into the identical CDR3. The J gene is TRBJ1-5, the V gene TRBV28; TRBD1 matches 7 bases. The CDR3 is 15 residues long. Germline loops: CDR1 MDHEN, CDR2 SYDVKM. The V gene end was trimmed by 6 bases and the J gene end by 6 bases; junction bases not matched to a gene: 11. CDR3 in DNA: TGTGCCAGCAGCCTGACAGGAACAGGGGTTCAGCCCCAGCATTTT. Amino acid sequence: CASSLTGTGVQPQHF.

J is TRBJ2-3 and V is TRBV24-1, with a possible D match to TRBD1 (7 bases). CDR1 is KGHDR and CDR2 is SFDVKD in the germline V gene. The CDR3 has 14 residues. V was trimmed by 4 bases and J by 6 bases, leaving 13 bases between them. The CDR3 is CATSDRGRLDTQYF. The CDR3 DNA is TGTGCCACCAGTGACAGGGGGAGGTTGGATACGCAGTATTTT.

The V call is TRBV7-2, the J call TRBJ1-3; possibly TRBD1 for D (6 bases). V lost 1 base to trimming and J lost 2 bases, with 9 bases between them. In germline, CDR1 is SGHTA, CDR2 FQGNSA. CDR3 size: 15 residues. In nucleotides, the CDR3 is TGTGCCAGCAGCTTAGTGGGGGACACTGGAAACACCATATATTTT. Encoded protein: CASSLVGDTGNTIYF.

The chain combines TRBV11-2 with TRBJ1-3; D unclear. V was clipped by 5 bases and J by 2 bases, with 13 bases between them. CDR3 length: 15 residues. Germline V gene lookup returns CDR1 SGHAT and CDR2 FQNNGV. CDR3 amino acids: CASSPLNAAGNTIYF. The CDR3 region has the DNA TGTGCCAGCAGCCCGTTGAATGCGGCTGGAAACACCATATATTTT.

The chain joins TRBV28 to TRBJ2-3; tentatively, D is TRBD2 (6 bases). CDR1 is MDHEN and CDR2 is SYDVKM in the germline V gene. Trimming left V 5 bases short and J 3 bases short, with 12 bases between. This CDR3 region has 14 residues. CDR3 amino acids: CASSPPRGTDTQYF. CDR3 in DNA: TGTGCCAGCAGTCCGCCCCGGGGGACAGATACGCAGTATTTT. The entire variable domain, with the rest obtained from reference TRBV28 and TRBJ2-3, is as follows: DVKVTQSSRYLVKRTGEKVFLECVQDMDHENMFWYRQDPGLGLRLIYFSYDVKMKEKGDIPEGYSVSREKKERFSLILESASTNQTSMYLCASSPPRGTDTQYFGPGTRLTVL.

The V and J genes are TRBV21-1 and TRBJ2-1; the D call of TRBD2 is as the table states it, not checked on the DNA. TRBV21-1 is flagged as a pseudogene. The CDR3 is made up of 14 amino acids. The CDR3 DNA reads as TGTGCCAATCTACTAGCGGGGGTATACAATGAGCAGTTCTTC. It translates to CANLLAGVYNEQFF.

V and J are TRBV6-5 and TRBJ2-7, with 9 bases that match TRBD1. Germline V lookup: CDR1 MNHEY, CDR2 SVGAGI. V lost 2 bases and J lost 3; bases outside the gene matches: 5. The CDR3 contains 15 residues. The CDR3 here is CASSYIGTGSYEQYF. CDR3 sequence (DNA): TGTGCCAGCAGTTACATCGGGACAGGGAGCTACGAGCAGTACTTC.

Turning to this clone: The same CDR3 can be traced to other DNA sequences in this sample. The chain employs TRBV2 and TRBJ1-6, with D possibly being TRBD1 (5 bases). Per germline, CDR1 SNHLY and CDR2 FYNNEI. V gave up 4 bases and J gave up 6 bases, with 7 bases separating them. This CDR3 has 13 amino acids. CDR3 sequence: CASSGQSNSPLHF. The CDR3 DNA reads as TGTGCCAGCAGTGGACAGAGTAATTCACCCCTCCACTTT.

The chain recombines TRBV7-6 with TRBJ2-7; 8 bases are shared with TRBD1. Germline V gene lookup returns CDR1 SGHVS and CDR2 FNYEAQ. The V segment lost 6 bases and the J segment 6 bases; nucleotides outside the gene matches: 7. The CDR3 covers 13 residues. Written as DNA, the CDR3 is TGTGCCAGCAGACCCAACAGGGGGAGCGAGCAGTACTTC. Its protein is CASRPNRGSEQYF.

The V gene is TRBV6-5, the J gene TRBJ1-1; 7 nucleotides agree with TRBD1. The CDR3 is 13 amino acids. CDR1 is MNHEY and CDR2 is SVGAGI in the germline V gene. J lost 2 bases, V lost 8 bases, and 5 bases had no gene match. The CDR3 here is CASLRQGNTEAFF. CDR3 bases: TGTGCCAGCCTAAGACAGGGAAACACTGAAGCTTTCTTT.

In its sample, this clone was seen a few times. V gene TRBV3-1 (or the pseudogene TRBV3-2) combines with J gene TRBJ1-3; D is unclear. V was cut by 5 bases and J by 0 bases, with 8 bases left in between. This CDR3 contains 14 residues. Per germline, CDR1 LGHDT and CDR2 YNNKEL (reference sequence). In DNA form, the CDR3 reads TGTGCCAGCAGCAGACAAGGCTCTGGAAACACCATATATTTT. As protein: CASSRQGSGNTIYF.

The rearrangement joins TRBV5-1 to TRBJ2-7; perhaps TRBD1 as D (6 bases). The CDR3 covers 14 residues. With 5 bases removed from V and 3 bases from J, the gap between germline ends came to 15 bases. CDR1 is SGHRS, CDR2 YFSETQ, per germline. DNA of the CDR3: TGCGCCAGCAGTCCCGGGACACAATACTACGAGCAGTACTTC. As protein: CASSPGTQYYEQYF.

The genes are TRBV6-2 or TRBV6-3 and TRBJ2-1; the D gene is possibly TRBD2 (5 bases). The CDR3 runs 15 residues. The V end was cut by 2 bases, the J end by 1 base, with 9 bases between. CDR1 and CDR2 from the germline V gene are MNHEY and SVGEGT. CDR3 in amino acids: CASSYEGYSYNEQFF. The DNA for the CDR3 is TGTGCCAGCAGTTACGAGGGATATTCCTACAATGAGCAGTTCTTC.

This clone was seen more than once but under ten times. The chain is built from TRBV7-9 and TRBJ2-2; TRBD1 aligns across 7 bases. The CDR3 length is 14 residues. The V gene end was trimmed by 5 bases and the J gene end by 2 bases; junction bases not matched to a gene: 2. CDR1 is SEHNR and CDR2 is FQNEAQ in the germline V gene (reference sequence). The CDR3 bases are TGTGCCAGCAGCGACAGGGCCAACACCGGGGAGCTGTTTTTT. Translation gives CASSDRANTGELFF. Supplemented by reference TRBV7-9 and TRBJ2-2, the full variable domain reads DTGVSQNPRHKITKRGQNVTFRCDPISEHNRLYWYRQTLGQGPEFLTYFQNEAQLEKSRLLSDRFSAERPKGSFSTLEIQRTEQGDSAMYLCASSDRANTGELFFGEGSRLTVL.

This clone was counted a few times. The chain is built from TRBV4-2 and TRBJ1-5; 7 bases are shared with TRBD1. The germline CDR1 and CDR2 sequences are LGHNA and YNFKEQ. The CDR3 extends over 14 amino acids. J was trimmed by 4 bases and V by 5 bases; bases with no gene match: 5. CDR3: CASSYPGQNQPQHF. Written as DNA, the CDR3 is TGTGCCAGCAGCTACCCGGGACAGAATCAGCCCCAGCATTTT.

V and J are TRBV12-5 and TRBJ2-1, with a weak D call TRBD1 (5 bases). Trimming took off 4 bases at V and 12 bases at J, with 16 bases between the two ends. The CDR3 consists of 13 residues. In germline, CDR1 is LGHNT, CDR2 FRNRAP. The CDR3 region is CASGSGMSGMQFF. The CDR3 coding sequence is TGTGCTAGTGGTTCCGGTATGTCAGGGATGCAGTTCTTC.

This clone was observed once. The rearrangement links TRBV6-6 to TRBJ2-7, with 7 bases matching TRBD1. Germline V gene sequence: CDR1 MNHNY, CDR2 SVGAGI (reference sequence). Trimming took 8 bases from V and 0 from J; bases not matched to a gene: 10. The CDR3 loop spans 15 amino acids. CDR3 nucleotide sequence: TGTGCCAGCCTGGATGGGACAGCCAACTCCTACGAGCAGTACTTC. As protein: CASLDGTANSYEQYF.

The chain is built from TRBV4-3 and TRBJ1-2; 9 nucleotides align to TRBD1. J gave up 10 bases and V 0 bases, and 3 bases lay outside the gene matches. CDR1 is LGHNA and CDR2 is YSLEER in the germline V gene. The CDR3 spans 13 residues. CDR3 sequence (DNA): TGCGCCAGCAGCCAAGAGGGGACAGGGCTCTACACCTTC. Protein product: CASSQEGTGLYTF.

This sequence joins TRBV7-2 and TRBJ2-2; a possible D gene is TRBD1 (5 bases). The germline V and J ends were trimmed by 1 base and 4 bases, with 10 bases remaining between them. This CDR3 contains 15 residues. In germline, CDR1 is SGHTA, CDR2 FQGNSA. CDR3 amino acids: CASSLVRGSTGELFF. Here the CDR3 DNA reads TGTGCCAGCAGCTTAGTAAGGGGATCCACCGGGGAGCTGTTTTTT.

V usage is TRBV5-3 and J usage is TRBJ1-3; tentative D call: TRBD1 (5 bases). TRBV5-3 is an open reading frame, and its role is uncertain. Trimming stripped 3 bases from V and 1 base from J, with 11 bases between. The CDR3 is made up of 15 amino acids. For the CDR3, the DNA is TGTGCCAGAAGCTCCTTCGGGGGGTCTGGAAACACCATATATTTT. Protein: CARSSFGGSGNTIYF.

The chain joins TRBV6-6 to TRBJ2-2; possibly TRBD1 for D (6 bases). The germline CDR1 and CDR2 sequences are MNHNY and SVGAGI (reference sequence). This CDR3 spans 14 amino acids. Trimming took off 4 bases at V and 7 bases at J, with 13 bases between the two ends. The CDR3 DNA is TGTGCCAGCAGTTTCACCCCGGGACACGGGGAGCTGTTTTTT. Translating it yields CASSFTPGHGELFF.